One and the same sample provided the 23 T cell receptor beta chains below, sequenced in a study of beta chain features in type 1 diabetes. Study-wide results and caveats: A moderate, significant TCRB CDR3 shortening appeared in type 1 diabetes across four CD4+ subsets.

Expressed TCRB transcripts got sequenced, as all isolated RNA was reverse transcribed. TCRdb keeps only in-frame clones here, not all; method: immunoSEQ multiplex PCR. The data hold roughly 160,000 clones, with less than 9.5% observed a single time. Their antigens remain unidentified. The sample consisted of central memory CD4+ T cells from blood. Every receptor here comes from a middle-aged woman with type 1 diabetes.

Turning to this clone: A junction end diverges from the germline sequence, so it may reflect a read error. The chain uses TRBV7-7 and TRBJ2-5; 8 bases match TRBD1. In germline, CDR1 is SSHAT, CDR2 FNYEAQ (reference sequence). The CDR3 covers 14 residues. The CDR3 sequence: CASSLGQGVETQYF. The CDR3 DNA reads as TGTGCTAGCAGCTTAGGACAGGGCGTGGAGACCCAGTACTTC.

This clone turned up a few times. This chain connects TRBV19 to TRBJ2-3, with D possibly matching TRBD1 (6 bases). Trimming left V 0 bases short and J 4 bases short, with 14 bases between. This CDR3 comprises 16 residues. Germline V gives CDR1 LNHDA, CDR2 SQIVND (reference sequence). The CDR3 DNA reads TGTGCCAGTAGTATAGACCTAACAGGGAGCGCAGATACGCAGTATTTT. Its protein is CASSIDLTGSADTQYF.

This rearrangement joins TRBV5-4 to TRBJ1-4; D perhaps matches TRBD1 (5 bases). This CDR3 contains 15 residues. V shed 4 bases and J shed 8 bases, with 18 bases lying between them. Germline lookup yields CDR1 SGHNT and CDR2 YYREEE (reference sequence). The CDR3 nucleotides read TGTGCCAGCAGCAACCCGGGCAGGGAGGGCGAAAAACTGTTTTTT. Protein sequence: CASSNPGREGEKLFF.

This clone has more than one count but fewer than ten. V is TRBV28 and J is TRBJ1-4; possibly TRBD1 for D (6 bases). The V end was cut by 4 bases, the J end by 8 bases, with 17 bases between. CDR3 length equals 15 residues. The germline CDR1 and CDR2 sequences are MDHEN and SYDVKM. Here the CDR3 DNA reads TGTGCCAGCAGTTCGGGGGCGGAGGGAGGGGAAAAACTGTTTTTT. This gives the protein CASSSGAEGGEKLFF.

This clone has a handful of counts. V and J are TRBV7-9 and TRBJ1-4; unclear D gene. V was cut by 5 bases and J by 4 bases, with 11 bases left in between. The V gene's germline CDR1 is SEHNR and CDR2 FQNEAQ (reference sequence). This CDR3 has 14 amino acids. In DNA form, the CDR3 reads TGTGCCAGCAGCAGACATCTTGATAATGAAAAACTGTTTTTT. Protein sequence: CASSRHLDNEKLFF. The whole variable domain, filled in from reference TRBV7-9 and TRBJ1-4, reads DTGVSQNPRHKITKRGQNVTFRCDPISEHNRLYWYRQTLGQGPEFLTYFQNEAQLEKSRLLSDRFSAERPKGSFSTLEIQRTEQGDSAMYLCASSRHLDNEKLFFGSGTQLSVL.

The chain carries TRBV7-7 and TRBJ2-3; 8 bases agree with TRBD2. Germline V lookup: CDR1 SSHAT, CDR2 FNYEAQ (reference sequence). The CDR3 has 15 amino acids. The ends lost 5 bases at V and 1 base at J; junction bases unmatched: 5. The CDR3 spells CASSRTSGGTDTQYF. The CDR3 region has the DNA TGTGCCAGCAGCCGTACTAGCGGCGGCACAGATACGCAGTATTTT. Variable domain in full (rest from reference TRBV7-7 and TRBJ2-3): GAGVSQSPRYKVTKRGQDVTLRCDPISSHATLYWYQQALGQGPEFLTYFNYEAQPDKSGLPSDRFSAERPEGSISTLTIQRTEQRDSAMYRCASSRTSGGTDTQYFGPGTRLTVL.

This clone was observed a handful of times. The chain joins TRBV5-8 to TRBJ1-4, with TRBD1 as a possible D gene (5 bases). The germline CDR1 and CDR2 sequences are SGHTS and YDEGEE. CDR3 size: 15 residues. V lost 4 bases, J lost 6 bases, and 16 bases lay in between. The DNA of the CDR3 is TGTGCCAGCAGCCGCCCGGGACGGGGGGATGAAAAACTGTTTTTT. This codes for CASSRPGRGDEKLFF.

This clone was counted a few times. This chain links TRBV28 with TRBJ2-5; 9 bases map to TRBD1. This CDR3 has 14 amino acids. After removal of 8 bases from V and 0 bases from J, the junction contained 4 bases not matched to a gene. Looked up from germline, CDR1 is MDHEN and CDR2 is SYDVKM. CDR3 amino acids: CASGTGRYQETQYF. The CDR3 DNA sequence: TGTGCCAGCGGGACAGGGCGGTACCAAGAGACCCAGTACTTC.

The rearrangement joins TRBV27 to TRBJ2-1; 8 bases fit TRBD2. There are 16 residues in the CDR3. The V gene's germline CDR1 is MNHEY and CDR2 SMNVEV (reference sequence). The J segment lost 3 bases and the V segment lost 2 bases, leaving 6 bases of the junction unmatched. The CDR3 protein is CASSLRAGVIYNEQFF. The CDR3 coding sequence is TGTGCCAGCAGTTTACGAGCGGGAGTAATCTACAATGAGCAGTTCTTC.

A few counts support this clone. V is TRBV4-1 and J is TRBJ1-1; D is possibly TRBD1 (5 bases). V was pared by 3 bases and J by 13 bases, with 21 bases between. The V gene's germline CDR1 is MGHRA and CDR2 YSYEKL. The CDR3 covers 14 residues. The DNA of the CDR3 is TGCGCCAGCAGCCATGCAGTGGTGGGGGGGAACGATTTCTTT. Residues: CASSHAVVGGNDFF.

This clone was found a few times. The J gene is TRBJ2-1, the V gene TRBV19; D is perhaps TRBD1 (5 bases). V lost 7 bases to trimming and J lost 10 bases, with 17 bases between them. CDR1 and CDR2 (germline): LNHDA, SQIVND (reference sequence). The CDR3 sequence is 13 residues long. The CDR3 DNA sequence: TGTGCCAGTATTAACTTCTGGGCAGGGGAGCAGTTCTTC. Its translation: CASINFWAGEQFF.

V gene TRBV4-3 combines with J gene TRBJ2-1; TRBD2 agrees at 13 bases. J was trimmed by 4 bases and V by 4 bases; bases with no gene match: 4. This CDR3 has 16 amino acids. Looked up from germline, CDR1 is LGHNA and CDR2 is YSLEER. The CDR3 DNA is TGCGCCAGCAGCCGAGGGACTAGCGGGAAGTACAATGAGCAGTTCTTC. Translated: CASSRGTSGKYNEQFF.

This clone has just a few counts. The chain carries TRBV19 and TRBJ1-6; TRBD1 matches 10 bases. Germline lookup yields CDR1 LNHDA and CDR2 SQIVND (reference sequence). The CDR3 is 15 amino acids. V lost 5 bases, J lost 10 bases, and 8 bases stayed unmatched. The CDR3 loop reads CASSADRGLSSPLHF. Here the CDR3 DNA reads TGTGCCAGTAGTGCTGACAGGGGGCTAAGCTCACCCCTCCACTTT.

The chain employs TRBV5-1 and TRBJ2-7; 7 bases map to TRBD1. The ends lost 4 bases at V and 0 bases at J; junction bases unmatched: 7. CDR1 is SGHRS, CDR2 YFSETQ, per germline. The length of the CDR3 is 15 residues. CDR3 bases: TGCGCCAGCAGCCCTTCCGGGACAGCCTCCTACGAGCAGTACTTC. The encoded protein is CASSPSGTASYEQYF.

The genes are TRBV29-1 and TRBJ2-5; possible D gene TRBD2, 5 bases. V shed 1 base and J shed 5 bases, with 20 bases lying between them. The CDR3 runs to 16 residues. Germline-derived CDR1 and CDR2 are SQVTM and ANQGSEA. CDR3 nucleotides: TGCAGCGTTGAAGGATCCTCCCGAGGGATCCGGGAGACCCAGTACTTC. This sequence encodes CSVEGSSRGIRETQYF. Full variable domain (remainder filled in from reference TRBV29-1 and TRBJ2-5): SAVISQKPSRDICQRGTSLTIQCQVDSQVTMMFWYRQQPGQSLTLIATANQGSEATYESGFVIDKFPISRPNLTFSTLTVSNMSPEDSSIYLCSVEGSSRGIRETQYFGPGTRLLVL.

This clone was counted a single time. V and J are TRBV5-1 and TRBJ1-1; 7 nucleotides match TRBD1. From germline, CDR1 is SGHRS and CDR2 YFSETQ. The CDR3 runs to 14 residues. Germline trimming cut 7 bases from V and 1 base from J; bases unmatched to any gene: 7. Here the CDR3 reads CASSQGTQNTEAFF. DNA for the CDR3: TGCGCCAGCTCACAGGGGACCCAGAACACTGAAGCTTTCTTT.

This clone has only a few counts. This sequence joins TRBV7-8 and TRBJ2-7; 8 bases are shared with TRBD2. With 5 bases clipped from V and 1 base from J, the junction kept 4 bases outside the gene matches. Germline CDR1 and CDR2: SGHVS and FQNEAQ. The CDR3 loop spans 14 amino acids. CDR3 nucleotide sequence: TGTGCCAGCAGCCGGCGGGGGGAGTCCTACGAGCAGTACTTC. Translated: CASSRRGESYEQYF. Variable domain in full (rest from reference TRBV7-8 and TRBJ2-7): GAGVSQSPRYKVAKRGQDVALRCDPISGHVSLFWYQQALGQGPEFLTYFQNEAQLDKSGLPSDRFFAERPEGSVSTLKIQRTQQEDSAVYLCASSRRGESYEQYFGPGTRLTVT.

V usage is TRBV29-1 and J usage is TRBJ1-5, with D possibly matching TRBD1 (5 bases). The CDR3 loop spans 13 amino acids. The V and J ends lost 8 bases and 7 bases respectively, with 18 bases between them. CDR1 and CDR2 from the germline V gene are SQVTM and ANQGSEA. CDR3 protein: CSIRGGSEQPQHF. DNA of the CDR3: TGCAGCATCCGGGGGGGGTCGGAACAGCCCCAGCATTTT.

This clone was recorded a few times. This chain uses TRBV5-4 with TRBJ1-2, with D maybe TRBD1 (6 bases). This CDR3 contains 14 residues. Germline lookup yields CDR1 SGHNT and CDR2 YYREEE (reference sequence). Trimming took 1 base from V and 1 from J, leaving 8 bases between them. This chain's CDR3 is CASSLTGINYGYTF. The CDR3 bases are TGTGCCAGCAGCTTGACAGGGATTAACTATGGCTACACCTTC.

This clone was observed a few times. The genes are TRBV28 and TRBJ1-2; D might be TRBD1 (5 bases). The CDR3 runs 12 residues. V dropped 5 bases and J dropped 8 bases, with 12 bases sitting between them. Germline CDR1 MDHEN, CDR2 SYDVKM. The CDR3 DNA is TGTGCCAGCAGTGGGCCAGGGCAAGGCTACACCTTC. It is translated as CASSGPGQGYTF.

The gene calls are TRBV29-1 and TRBJ2-1; 8 bases match TRBD2. The CDR3 contains 18 residues. Trimming took 0 bases from V and 0 from J; bases not matched to a gene: 10. Per germline, CDR1 SQVTM and CDR2 ANQGSEA. CDR3 nucleotides: TGCAGCGTTGAAGAAGTGGCAGCCGGGACTAGCTCCTACAATGAGCAGTTCTTC. As protein: CSVEEVAAGTSSYNEQFF.

The chain recombines TRBV19 with TRBJ1-5; 8 positions match TRBD1. The CDR3 length is 13 residues. Germline V CDR1 and CDR2: LNHDA, SQIVND (reference sequence). Trimming cost V 7 bases and J 9 bases; bases outside gene matches: 8. The CDR3 DNA follows: TGTGCCAGTAAGGGACAGGTTCGGGGGCCCCAGCATTTT. This encodes CASKGQVRGPQHF.

This clone was observed a few times. The V call is TRBV19, the J call TRBJ2-1, with D possibly being TRBD1 (6 bases). CDR3 length: 16 residues. Per germline, CDR1 LNHDA and CDR2 SQIVND (reference sequence). Trimming cost V 1 base and J 6 bases, with 16 bases left between them. In DNA, the CDR3 is TGTGCCAGTAGTATAGGGACAGTCCAGTATTCCAATGAGCAGTTCTTC. Its translation: CASSIGTVQYSNEQFF.